The clone carrying this T cell receptor (beta chain) showed up many times. The antigen is undetermined. CDR3 size: 14 residues. J was trimmed by 2 bases and V by 3 bases; bases with no gene match: 4. From germline, CDR1 is MNHEY and CDR2 SVGAGI. TCRdb used MiXCR to reprocess the 5' RACE reads, holding one entry per CDR3 protein. In the table there are about 100,000 distinct CDR3 sequences, 15% to 20% of which are singletons. The data were taken from a study of T-cell memory formation after mild COVID-19. Study results and caveats: Contracting CD4+ clones lay largely in CM and EM, with CD8+ ones residing in EMRA. There were some responding clones in pre-infection memory, which suggested that cross-reactive memory had joined.

This chain connects TRBV6-5 to TRBJ2-7; TRBD2 matches 7 bases. The sequence derives from a man aged 18-30 years who had mild COVID-19 (a few samples of this study predate the infection). Cell type and time point are not known. The sample consisted of PBMCs or a T cell subset sorted from them (not recorded which). The CDR3 spells CASSYWGGAYEQYF. The CDR3 nucleotides read TGTGCCAGCAGTTATTGGGGGGGAGCCTACGAGCAGTACTTC.